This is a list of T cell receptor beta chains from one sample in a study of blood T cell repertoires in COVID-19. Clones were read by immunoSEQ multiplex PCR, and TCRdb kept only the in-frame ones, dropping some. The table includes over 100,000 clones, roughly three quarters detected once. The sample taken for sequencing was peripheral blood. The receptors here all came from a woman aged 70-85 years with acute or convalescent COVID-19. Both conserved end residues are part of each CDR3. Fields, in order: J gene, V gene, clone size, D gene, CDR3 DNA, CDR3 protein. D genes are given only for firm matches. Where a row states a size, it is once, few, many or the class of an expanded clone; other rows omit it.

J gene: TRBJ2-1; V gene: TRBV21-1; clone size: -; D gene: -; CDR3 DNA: TGTGCCAGCAGCAAAGACAAGCGGGGCAACAATGAGCAGTTCTTC; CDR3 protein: CASSKDKRGNNEQFF
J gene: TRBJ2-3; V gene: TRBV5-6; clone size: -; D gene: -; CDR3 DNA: TGTGCCAGCAGCTTGGCCTCCACAGATACGCAGTATTTT; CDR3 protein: CASSLASTDTQYF
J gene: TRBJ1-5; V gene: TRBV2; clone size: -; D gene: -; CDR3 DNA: TGTGCCAGCAGGAGGGGGACACTCTTAAATCAGCCCCAGCATTTT; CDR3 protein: CASRRGTLLNQPQHF
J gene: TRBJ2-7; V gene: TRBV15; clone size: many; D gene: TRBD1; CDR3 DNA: TGTGCCACCAGCAGAGCGACAGGGGGGAGAAACGAGCAGTACTTC; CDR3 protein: CATSRATGGRNEQYF
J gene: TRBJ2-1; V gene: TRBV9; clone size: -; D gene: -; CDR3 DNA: TGTGCCAGCAGCTATGCAGGGTACAATGAGCAGTTCTTC; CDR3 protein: CASSYAGYNEQFF
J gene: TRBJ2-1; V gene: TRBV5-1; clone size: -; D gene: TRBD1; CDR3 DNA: TGCGCCAGTCCTGACAGGGCTATATCCTACAATGAGCAGTTCTTC; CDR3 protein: CASPDRAISYNEQFF
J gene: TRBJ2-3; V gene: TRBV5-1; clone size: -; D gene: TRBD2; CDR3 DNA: TGCGCCAGCAGCCCGGCTAGCGGGGGCACAGATACGCAGTATTTT; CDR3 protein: CASSPASGGTDTQYF
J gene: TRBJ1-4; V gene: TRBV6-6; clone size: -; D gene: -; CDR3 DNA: TGTGCCAGCAGGCGCGAGATTAATGAAAAACTGTTTTTT; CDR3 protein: CASRREINEKLFF
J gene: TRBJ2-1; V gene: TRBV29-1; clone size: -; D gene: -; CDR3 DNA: TGCAGCGTTGCCAGGGTAGGGAATGAGCAGTTCTTC; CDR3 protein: CSVARVGNEQFF
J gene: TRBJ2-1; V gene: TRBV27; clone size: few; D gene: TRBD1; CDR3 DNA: TGTGCCAGCCGCCAACACGGGACAGGGGAACTGAATGAGCAGTTCTTC; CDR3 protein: CASRQHGTGELNEQFF
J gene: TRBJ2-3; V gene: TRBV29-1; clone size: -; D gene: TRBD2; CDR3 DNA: TGCAGCGTTGAGGGGTTTAGCGGGTTTGACGCCACAGATACGCAGTATTTT; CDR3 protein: CSVEGFSGFDATDTQYF
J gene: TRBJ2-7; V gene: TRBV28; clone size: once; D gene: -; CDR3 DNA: TGTGCCAGCAGTTCCCCGGACAGCCACTACGAGCAGTACTTC; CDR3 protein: CASSSPDSHYEQYF
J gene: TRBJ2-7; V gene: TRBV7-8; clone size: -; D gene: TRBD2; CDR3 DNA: TGTGCCAGCAGCGTAGGACTAGCGGGGGGCCAGGGTACCGAGCAGTACTTC; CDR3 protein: CASSVGLAGGQGTEQYF
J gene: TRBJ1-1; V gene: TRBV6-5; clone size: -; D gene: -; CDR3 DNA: TGTGCCAGCAGTTACTTTTTCAACTCCAACACTGAAGCTTTCTTT; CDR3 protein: CASSYFFNSNTEAFF
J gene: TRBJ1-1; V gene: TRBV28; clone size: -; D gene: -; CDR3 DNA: TGTGCCAGCAGTTTGATGAGGAACACTGAAGCTTTCTTT; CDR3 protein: CASSLMRNTEAFF
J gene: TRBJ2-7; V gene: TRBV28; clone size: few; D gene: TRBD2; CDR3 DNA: TGTGCCAGCAGGAGCGTATTAGCGGGACTATACGAGCAGTACTTC; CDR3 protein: CASRSVLAGLYEQYF
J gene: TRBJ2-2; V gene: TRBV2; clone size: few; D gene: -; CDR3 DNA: TGTGCCAGCAGTGGGGGGCCTGGGGAGCTGTTTTTT; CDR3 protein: CASSGGPGELFF
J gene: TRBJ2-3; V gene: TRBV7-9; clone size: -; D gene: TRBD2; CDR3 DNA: TGTGCCAGCAGGGGACTATCTTCGGATACGCAGTATTTT; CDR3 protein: CASRGLSSDTQYF
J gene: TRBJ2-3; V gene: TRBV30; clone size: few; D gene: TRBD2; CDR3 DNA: TGTGCCTGGAGTGTACCGGGACTAGCGGACACAGATACGCAGTATTTT; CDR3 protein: CAWSVPGLADTDTQYF
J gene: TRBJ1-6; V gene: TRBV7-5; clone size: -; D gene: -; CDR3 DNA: TGTGCCAGAAGCTTAGTGGGGGGTGGCGAGGGTCATTCACCCCTCCACTTT; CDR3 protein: CARSLVGGGEGHSPLHF
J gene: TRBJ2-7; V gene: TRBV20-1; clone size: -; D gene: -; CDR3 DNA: TGCAGTGCTAGTGGGTCGGGAGTACGCTACGAGCAGTACTTC; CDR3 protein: CSASGSGVRYEQYF
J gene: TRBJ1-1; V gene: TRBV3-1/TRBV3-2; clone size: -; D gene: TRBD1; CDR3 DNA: TGTGCCAGCAGCATGGGACAGCTGAACACTGAAGCTTTCTTT; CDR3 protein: CASSMGQLNTEAFF
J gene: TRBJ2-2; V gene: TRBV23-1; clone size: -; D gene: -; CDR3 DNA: TGCGCCAGCAGGGGGGGTGAGGGGGAGCTGTTTTTT; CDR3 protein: CASRGGEGELFF
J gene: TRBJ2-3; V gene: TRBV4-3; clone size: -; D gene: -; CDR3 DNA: TGCGCCAGCAGCCTGGCGGGGACTCCGGGAGATACGCAGTATTTT; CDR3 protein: CASSLAGTPGDTQYF
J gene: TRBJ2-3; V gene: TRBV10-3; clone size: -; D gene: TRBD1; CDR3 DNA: TGTGCCATCAGGGACAGGGGAAGCACAGATACGCAGTATTTT; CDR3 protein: CAIRDRGSTDTQYF
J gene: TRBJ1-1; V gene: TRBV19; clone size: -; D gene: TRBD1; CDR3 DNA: TGTGCCAGTAGGGGACAGGGCCTCGGGGTGAACACTGAAGCTTTCTTT; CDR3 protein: CASRGQGLGVNTEAFF
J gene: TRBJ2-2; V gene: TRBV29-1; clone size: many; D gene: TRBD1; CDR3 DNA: TGCAGCGCCGACAGGGGATCAGGGGAGCTGTTTTTT; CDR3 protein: CSADRGSGELFF
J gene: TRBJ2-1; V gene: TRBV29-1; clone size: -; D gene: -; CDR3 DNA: TGCAGCGTTGGCAGGAACTCCTACAATGAGCAGTTCTTC; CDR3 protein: CSVGRNSYNEQFF
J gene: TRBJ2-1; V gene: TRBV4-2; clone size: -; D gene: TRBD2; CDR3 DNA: TGTGCCAGCAGCCAGCAACCCGGGACTAGCTACGGTGAGCAGTTCTTC; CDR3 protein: CASSQQPGTSYGEQFF
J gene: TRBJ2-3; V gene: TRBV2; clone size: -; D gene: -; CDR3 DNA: TGTGCCAGCACCCCCTTATGGGGACAAGACACAGATACGCAGTATTTT; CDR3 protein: CASTPLWGQDTDTQYF
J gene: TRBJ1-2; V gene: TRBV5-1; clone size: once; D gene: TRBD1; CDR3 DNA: TGCGCCAGCAGCACCTATAACAGGGGGGATGGCTACACCTTC; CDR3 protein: CASSTYNRGDGYTF
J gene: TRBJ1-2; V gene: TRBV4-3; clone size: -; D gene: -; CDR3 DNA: TGCGCCAGCAGCCAAGACGGGGGGCTAGGCTACACCTTC; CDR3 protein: CASSQDGGLGYTF
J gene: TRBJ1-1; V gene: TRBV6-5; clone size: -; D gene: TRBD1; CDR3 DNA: TGTGCCAGCAGAGGACAGGCGACCATGAACACTGAAGCTTTCTTT; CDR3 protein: CASRGQATMNTEAFF
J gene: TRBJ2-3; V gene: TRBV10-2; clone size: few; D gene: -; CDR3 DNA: TGCGCCAGCAGTGAGCACAGGGAGAGCACAGATACGCAGTATTTT; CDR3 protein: CASSEHRESTDTQYF
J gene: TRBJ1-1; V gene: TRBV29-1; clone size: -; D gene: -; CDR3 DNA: TGCAGCGTTGAATGGGCGGGGATGAACACTGAAGCTTTCTTT; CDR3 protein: CSVEWAGMNTEAFF
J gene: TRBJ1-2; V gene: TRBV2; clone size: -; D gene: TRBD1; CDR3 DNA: TGTGCCAGCAGTGTAGGGGGACAGAACTATGGCTACACCTTC; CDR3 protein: CASSVGGQNYGYTF
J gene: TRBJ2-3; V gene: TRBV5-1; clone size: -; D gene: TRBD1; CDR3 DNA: TGCGCCAGCAGCGATCAGGGGGCTGGGGCAGATACGCAGTATTTT; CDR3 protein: CASSDQGAGADTQYF
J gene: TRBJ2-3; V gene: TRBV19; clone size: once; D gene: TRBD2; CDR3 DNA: TGTGCCAGTAGATGGGGGGGGACCACAGATACGCAGTATTTT; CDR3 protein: CASRWGGTTDTQYF
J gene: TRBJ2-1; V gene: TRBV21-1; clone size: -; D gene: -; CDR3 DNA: TGTGCCAGCAGGGTAGACAGGCCCCATTACAATGAGCAGTTCTTC; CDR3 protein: CASRVDRPHYNEQFF
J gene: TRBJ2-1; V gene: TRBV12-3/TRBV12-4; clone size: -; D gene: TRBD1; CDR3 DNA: TGTGCCAGCAGTTCCGACAGGGTCCGGGAGCAGTTCTTC; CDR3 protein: CASSSDRVREQFF
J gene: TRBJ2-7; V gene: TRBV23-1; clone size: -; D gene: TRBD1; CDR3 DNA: TGCGCCAGCAGTAGACAGGGCCCCTACGAGCAGTACTTC; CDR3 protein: CASSRQGPYEQYF
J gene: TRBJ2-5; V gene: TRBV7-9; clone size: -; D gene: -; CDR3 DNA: TGTGCCAGCAGCTCTCTAGTGGCTCTAGAGACCCAGTACTTC; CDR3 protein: CASSSLVALETQYF
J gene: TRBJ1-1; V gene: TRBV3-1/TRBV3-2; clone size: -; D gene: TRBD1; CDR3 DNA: TGTGCCAGCAAGGGGGCCGATGAAGCTTTCTTT; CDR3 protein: CASKGADEAFF
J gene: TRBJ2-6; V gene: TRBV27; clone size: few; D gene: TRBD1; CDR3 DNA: TGTGCCAGCAGTTTATGGGGACAGGGGGCGGGAGGGGCCAACGTCCTGACTTTC; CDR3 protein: CASSLWGQGAGGANVLTF
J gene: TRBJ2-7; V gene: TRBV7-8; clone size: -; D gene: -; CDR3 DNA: TGTGCCAGCAGCTTAAATGCGGGCGAGCAGTACTTC; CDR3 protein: CASSLNAGEQYF
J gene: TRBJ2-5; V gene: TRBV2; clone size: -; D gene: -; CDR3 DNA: TGTGCCAGCAGAGGACTTCCTACGGGGCAAGAGACCCAGTACTTC; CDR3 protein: CASRGLPTGQETQYF
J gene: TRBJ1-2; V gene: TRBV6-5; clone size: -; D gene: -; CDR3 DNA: TGTGCCAGCTCCAAAGAGTTTAACTATGGCTACACCTTC; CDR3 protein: CASSKEFNYGYTF
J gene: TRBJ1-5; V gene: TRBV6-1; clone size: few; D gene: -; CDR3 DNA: TGTGCCAGCAGTCAAGTGGCAGGGAGGGCCAATCAGCCCCAGCATTTT; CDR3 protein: CASSQVAGRANQPQHF
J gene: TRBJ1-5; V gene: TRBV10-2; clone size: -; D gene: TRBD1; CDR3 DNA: TGCGCCAGCACCGGGACAGGGTATCAGCCCCAGCATTTT; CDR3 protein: CASTGTGYQPQHF
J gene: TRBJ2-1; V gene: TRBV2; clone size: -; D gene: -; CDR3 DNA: TGTGCCAGCACTAGGGACAACTACAATGAGCAGTTCTTC; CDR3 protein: CASTRDNYNEQFF
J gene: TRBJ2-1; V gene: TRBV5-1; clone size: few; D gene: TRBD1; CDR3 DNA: TGCGCCAGCAGCTCGGACAGGGATGGTGAGCAGTTCTTC; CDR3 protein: CASSSDRDGEQFF
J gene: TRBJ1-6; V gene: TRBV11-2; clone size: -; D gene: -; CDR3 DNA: TGTGCCAGCACCTGGGAGGGGTGGGGTTCACCCCTCCACTTT; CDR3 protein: CASTWEGWGSPLHF
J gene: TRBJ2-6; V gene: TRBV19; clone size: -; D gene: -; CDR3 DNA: TGTGCCAGTAATCCCCGGGTGGAGGGGGCCAACGTCCTGACTTTC; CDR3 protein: CASNPRVEGANVLTF
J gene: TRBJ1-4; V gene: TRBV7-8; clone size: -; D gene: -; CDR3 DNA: TGTGCCAGCAGCCCAAATGAAAAACTGTTTTTT; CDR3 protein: CASSPNEKLFF
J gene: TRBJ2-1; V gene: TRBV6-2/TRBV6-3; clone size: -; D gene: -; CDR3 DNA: TGTGCCAGCAGTGCTAGGGGATGGTCCTACAATGAGCAGTTCTTC; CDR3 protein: CASSARGWSYNEQFF